Below, 10 T cell receptor beta chains from the same sample are listed, as sequenced in a study of blood T cell repertoires in COVID-19. Sequencing was performed with immunoSEQ multiplex PCR; in TCRdb, only in-frame clones are kept and a portion is missing. Here the sample spans about 190,000 clones, around 84% being singletons. The sequenced sample was peripheral blood. The receptors come from a young man with active or convalescent COVID-19.

The rearrangement links TRBV30 to TRBJ1-2; 8 bases are a match to TRBD1. The V gene end was trimmed by 5 bases and the J gene end by 8 bases; junction bases not matched to a gene: 7. The length of the CDR3 is 12 residues. CDR1 is GTSNPN, CDR2 SVGIG, per germline (reference sequence). The CDR3 loop is CAWGTGGKGYTF. The CDR3, as DNA: TGTGCCTGGGGGACAGGAGGAAAAGGCTACACCTTC.

This clone came up a few times. The chain couples TRBV27 to TRBJ2-1; 10 nucleotides match TRBD2. The CDR3 has 16 residues. Germline CDR1 is MNHEY and CDR2 is SMNVEV (reference sequence). Unmatched junction bases numbered 9, after V lost 0 bases and J lost 10 bases. The CDR3 nucleotides read TGTGCCAGCAGTTTATCCAGGCTAGCGGGAGAGGGCGAGCAGTTCTTC. Protein: CASSLSRLAGEGEQFF.

The V and J genes are TRBV7-2 and TRBJ1-3, with D maybe TRBD1 (5 bases). The V end was cut by 1 base, the J end by 0 bases, with 13 bases between. The CDR3 sequence is 17 residues long. Germline V gene sequence: CDR1 SGHTA, CDR2 FQGNSA. CDR3 nucleotides: TGTGCCAGCAGCTTAGGATCCCCAGGGCTCTCTGGAAACACCATATATTTT. It yields the protein CASSLGSPGLSGNTIYF.

The chain employs TRBV10-3 and TRBJ2-1, with 8 positions matching TRBD2. The germline V gene has CDR1 ENHRY and CDR2 SYGVKD. The CDR3 spans 15 residues. J was trimmed by 9 bases and V by 2 bases; bases with no gene match: 9. This CDR3 is CAISERGLRGGEQFF. The DNA for the CDR3 is TGTGCCATCAGTGAGAGGGGACTTCGGGGGGGTGAGCAGTTCTTC.

The rearrangement uses TRBV5-5 and TRBJ1-4, with D maybe TRBD1 (5 bases). Trimming shortened V by 4 bases and J by 0 bases, and 19 bases separated the two germline ends. The CDR3 is made up of 18 amino acids. Germline CDR1 is SGHKS and CDR2 is YYEKEE (reference sequence). The CDR3 protein is CASSRTPDRASTNEKLFF. In DNA, the CDR3 is TGTGCCAGCAGCCGTACCCCAGACAGAGCTTCAACTAATGAAAAACTGTTTTTT. Supplemented by reference TRBV5-5 and TRBJ1-4, the full variable domain reads DAGVTQSPTHLIKTRGQQVTLRCSPISGHKSVSWYQQVLGQGPQFIFQYYEKEERGRGNFPDRFSARQFPNYSSELNVNALLLGDSALYLCASSRTPDRASTNEKLFFGSGTQLSVL.

The J gene is TRBJ2-2, the V gene TRBV10-1; D remains unclear. The CDR3 length is 14 residues. With 0 bases removed from V and 5 bases from J, the gap between germline ends came to 7 bases. Germline CDR1 WNHNN, CDR2 SYGVQD (reference sequence). Here the CDR3 reads CASSESGRTGELFF. CDR3 DNA sequence: TGCGCCAGCAGTGAGTCGGGCCGAACCGGGGAGCTGTTTTTT.

This clone was detected only a few times. The gene calls are TRBV13 and TRBJ2-3, with 7 bases identical to TRBD2. The CDR3 contains 16 residues. J gave up 6 bases and V 1 base, and 10 bases lay outside the gene matches. Germline V CDR1 and CDR2: PRHDT, FYEKMQ (reference sequence). The CDR3 region has the DNA TGTGCCAGCAGCTTAGAGAATCGACTAGCTAGCGATACGCAGTATTTT. It yields the protein CASSLENRLASDTQYF.

This clone was seen only once. V is TRBV14 and J is TRBJ1-1; D gene unclear. Trimming left V 1 base short and J 4 bases short, with 13 bases between. The length of the CDR3 is 15 residues. CDR1 and CDR2 from the germline V gene are SGHDN and FVKESK. As DNA, the CDR3 is TGTGCCAGCAGCCAAGGAAACCGACGGGTCACTGAAGCTTTCTTT. It is translated as CASSQGNRRVTEAFF.

The rearrangement uses TRBV4-1 and TRBJ2-7; no reliable D call. This CDR3 comprises 16 residues. V was shortened by 0 bases and J by 3 bases, with 15 bases between the two germline ends. Germline lookup yields CDR1 MGHRA and CDR2 YSYEKL. The CDR3 DNA reads as TGCGCCAGCAGCCAAGACCCGAGGTCCCGCGGCTACGAGCAGTACGTC. This gives the protein CASSQDPRSRGYEQYV.

The DNA for the CDR3 is TGTGCCAGCAGGTCACCAGGGGGCGTCTATGGCTACACCTTC. Translated, it gives CASRSPGGVYGYTF. The V gene is TRBV6-5, the J gene TRBJ1-2; TRBD1 matches at 8 bases. The J segment lost 4 bases and the V segment lost 6 bases, leaving 7 bases of the junction unmatched. Germline V gene lookup returns CDR1 MNHEY and CDR2 SVGAGI. This CDR3 is 14 amino acids long.